This TCR beta chain came from a study of T cells expressing NK-cell markers. Study overall: Eight donors were sequenced, seven testing HCMV-seropositive and one testing seronegative. Study results and caveats: The leading position in the CD3+CD56-NKG2C+ fraction of several donors also went to these clonotypes. CD8+ T cells in a handful of donors included dominant NKG2C+ clonotypes at about 1.0-7.0%.

Of note for this clonotype: Its antigen is unknown.

This CDR3 has 13 amino acids. Germline CDR1 is SNHLY and CDR2 is FYNNEI. With the 5' RACE reads reprocessed, TCRdb shows one record per CDR3 protein and no DNA. This repertoire includes 300,000 to 450,000 distinct CDR3 sequences. The J gene is TRBJ1-2, the V gene TRBV2; TCRdb gives TRBD1 as the D gene, but with no DNA this cannot be confirmed. The sequence derives from a man aged 18-75 years in good health. The sequencing input was blood T cells: a sorted CD56 or NKG2C T cell subset, CD4+ or CD8+ T cells, or bulk PBMC T cells (not recorded which). The CDR3 sequence is CASSEGTLYGYTF.